This T cell receptor beta chain emerged from a study of tumor-infiltrating lymphocytes in primary liver carcinoma. Whole-study context: Staged T1-T3 N0M0, the tumors had sizes that ranged from roughly 4.2 to 10 cm across.

Study observations and caveats: Tumor-blood pairs (like tumor-adjacent pairs) overlapped less than tumor region pairs did.

Germline DNA was also extracted, while the blood RNA originated from unsorted whole blood. Investigators obtained approximately 4.3 milliliters of peripheral blood ahead of surgery. V lost 1 base, J lost 6 bases, and 9 bases stayed unmatched. The CDR3 runs to 16 residues. Researchers generated TCR beta cDNA from roughly 520 ng of total RNA, relying on a constant-region primer. Sequencing libraries for TCR beta derived from three nested multiplex PCR rounds that used slightly modified ARM-PCR. PCR rounds one and two used TRBV1-TRBV30 forward primers with a C-beta reverse primer for around 11 cycles each. Each CDR3 protein is one row after TCRdb ran MiXCR on the multiplex PCR reads. Of fewer than 350,000 distinct CDR3 sequences detected, roughly 60% appear once; the ten largest clones hold roughly 8.6%. This clonotype came up once. What it binds is unknown. This may come from a read error, since a much larger clone is one base off.

This chain connects TRBV12-3 or TRBV12-4 to TRBJ2-1, with 7 nucleotides matching TRBD2. Sequencing was performed on peripheral blood. This TCR came from a man aged 40-50 years with primary liver carcinoma and hepatitis B virus infection. CDR3 loop: CASSLVGGPLANEQFF. The CDR3 nucleotides are TGTGCCAGCAGTTTAGTGGGAGGGCCGCTGGCCAATGAGCAGTTCTTC.